This T cell receptor beta chain was documented in a study of OX40 agonist ivuxolimab in advanced cancers. About the research overall: Subjects had a mean age of about 60 years, with a range of 23 to 79; less than 90% were male. Under the entry rules, prior anti-PD-1, anti-PD-L1 or anti-CTLA-4 therapy was allowed, and about 38% had some.

Per the germline V gene, CDR1 is WSHSY and CDR2 is SAAADI. The CDR3 loop spans 17 amino acids. V shed 2 bases and J 2 bases; nucleotides not matched to a gene: 10. TCRdb's copy holds only in-frame clones and misses some; the assay was immunoSEQ multiplex PCR. The profile shows some 70,000 clones, around 80% of them singletons. The source of this sequence is an adult with an advanced solid tumor such as melanoma, head and neck, liver or kidney cancer. The V call is TRBV10-2, the J call TRBJ2-5; 8 nucleotides match TRBD2. The sample consisted of CD4+ or CD8+ T cells sorted from blood, taken in a trial of the OX40 agonist ivuxolimab. The DNA for the CDR3 is TGCGCCAGCAGTGAGGGAGTTAGCGGGGACTTTCAAGAGACCCAGTACTTC. Its protein product is CASSEGVSGDFQETQYF.